The clone carrying this T cell receptor (beta chain) showed up many times. Preparation of the TCRbeta library used unique molecular identifiers. TCRdb used MiXCR to reprocess the PCR reads, holding one entry per CDR3 protein. This table holds some 490,000 distinct CDR3 sequences, around 13% found once. The sample is drawn from a study of T-cell reconstitution after alpha-beta-depleted transplantation in children. Between the trimmed V and J ends, which lost 3 bases and 4 bases, there was a span of 11 bases. Germline V gene lookup returns CDR1 MNHEY and CDR2 SMNVEV (reference sequence). This CDR3 is built from 14 residues.

The chain uses TRBV27 and TRBJ2-3; D is possibly TRBD1 or TRBD2 (6 bases each). The sequencing here drew on PBMCs from the stem cell graft donor, taken from the stem cell graft. This TCR came from a human donor who donated a stem cell graft to a child with combined immunodeficiency. The CDR3 sequence is CASSFTGGADTQYF. The CDR3 DNA is TGTGCCAGCAGTTTCACCGGGGGCGCAGATACGCAGTATTTT.